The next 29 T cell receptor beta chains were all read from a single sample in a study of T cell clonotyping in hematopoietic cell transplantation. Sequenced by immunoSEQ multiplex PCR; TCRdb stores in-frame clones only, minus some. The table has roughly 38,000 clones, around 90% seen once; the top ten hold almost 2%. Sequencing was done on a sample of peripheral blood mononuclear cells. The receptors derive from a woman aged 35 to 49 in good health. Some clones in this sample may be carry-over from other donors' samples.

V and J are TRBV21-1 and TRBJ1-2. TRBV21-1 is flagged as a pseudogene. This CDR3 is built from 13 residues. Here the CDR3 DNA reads TGTGCCAGCAGCAAATCCGAATCCGGTGGCTACACCTTC. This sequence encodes CASSKSESGGYTF.

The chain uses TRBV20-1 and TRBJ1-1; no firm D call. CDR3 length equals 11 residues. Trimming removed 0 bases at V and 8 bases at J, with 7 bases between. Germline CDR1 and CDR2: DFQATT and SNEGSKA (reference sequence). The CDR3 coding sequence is TGCAGTGCTAGAGATTTTATGGAAGCTTTCTTT. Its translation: CSARDFMEAFF.

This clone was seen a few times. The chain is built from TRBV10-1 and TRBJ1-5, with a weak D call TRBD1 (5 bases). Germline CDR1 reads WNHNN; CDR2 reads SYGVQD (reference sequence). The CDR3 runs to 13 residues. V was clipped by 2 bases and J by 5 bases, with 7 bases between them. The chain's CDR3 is CASSEDSDQPQHF. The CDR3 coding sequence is TGCGCCAGCAGTGAGGACAGTGATCAGCCCCAGCATTTT.

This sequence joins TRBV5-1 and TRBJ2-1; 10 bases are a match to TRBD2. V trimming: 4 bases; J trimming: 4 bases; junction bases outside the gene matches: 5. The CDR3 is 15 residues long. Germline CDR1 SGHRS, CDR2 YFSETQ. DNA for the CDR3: TGCGCCAGCAGCGAGGAGGGACTAGCGTACAATGAGCAGTTCTTC. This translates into CASSEEGLAYNEQFF.

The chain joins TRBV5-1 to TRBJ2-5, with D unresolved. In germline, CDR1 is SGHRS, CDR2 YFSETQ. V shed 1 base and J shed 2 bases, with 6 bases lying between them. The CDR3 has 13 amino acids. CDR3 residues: CASSLLEQETQYF. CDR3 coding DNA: TGCGCCAGCAGCTTGCTAGAACAAGAGACCCAGTACTTC.

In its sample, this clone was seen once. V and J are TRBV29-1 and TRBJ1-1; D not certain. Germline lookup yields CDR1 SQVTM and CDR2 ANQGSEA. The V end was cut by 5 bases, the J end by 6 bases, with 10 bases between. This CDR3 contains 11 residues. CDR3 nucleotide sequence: TGCAGCGTTCGTAGTCCCTCTGAAGCTTTCTTT. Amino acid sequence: CSVRSPSEAFF.

CDR3 sequence reads: CASRRRGRNTEAFF. The CDR3 nucleotides are TGTGCCAGCAGGCGCAGGGGGCGGAACACTGAAGCTTTCTTT. This chain links TRBV14 with TRBJ1-1, with 8 bases lining up with TRBD1. CDR1 and CDR2 from the germline V gene are SGHDN and FVKESK. J gave up 1 base and V 6 bases, and 4 bases lay outside the gene matches. The CDR3 spans 14 residues.

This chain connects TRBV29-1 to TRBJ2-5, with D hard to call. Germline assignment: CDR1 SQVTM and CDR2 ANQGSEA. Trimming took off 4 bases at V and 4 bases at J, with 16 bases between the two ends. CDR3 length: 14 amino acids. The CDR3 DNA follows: TGCAGCGTTGTGACGGAACTTTATTCAGAGACCCAGTACTTC. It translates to CSVVTELYSETQYF.

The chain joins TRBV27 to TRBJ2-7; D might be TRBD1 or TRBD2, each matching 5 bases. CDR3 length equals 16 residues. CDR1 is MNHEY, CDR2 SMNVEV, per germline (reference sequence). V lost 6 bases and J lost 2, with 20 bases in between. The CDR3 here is CASRRGRGWTTYEQYF. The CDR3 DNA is TGTGCCAGCAGACGAGGACGAGGGTGGACAACCTACGAGCAGTACTTC.

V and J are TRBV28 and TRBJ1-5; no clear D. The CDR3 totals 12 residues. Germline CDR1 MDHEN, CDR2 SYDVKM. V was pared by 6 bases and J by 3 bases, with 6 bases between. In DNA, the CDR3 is TGTGCCAGCAGACAGTTCAATCAGCCCCAGCATTTT. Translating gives CASRQFNQPQHF. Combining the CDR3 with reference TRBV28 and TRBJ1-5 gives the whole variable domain DVKVTQSSRYLVKRTGEKVFLECVQDMDHENMFWYRQDPGLGLRLIYFSYDVKMKEKGDIPEGYSVSREKKERFSLILESASTNQTSMYLCASRQFNQPQHFGDGTRLSIL.

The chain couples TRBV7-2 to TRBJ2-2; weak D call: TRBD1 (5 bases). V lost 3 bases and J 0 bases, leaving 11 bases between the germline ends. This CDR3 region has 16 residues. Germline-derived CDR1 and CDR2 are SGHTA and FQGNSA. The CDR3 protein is CASSLIAGTNTGELFF. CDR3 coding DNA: TGTGCCAGCAGCTTGATAGCAGGGACGAACACCGGGGAGCTGTTTTTT.

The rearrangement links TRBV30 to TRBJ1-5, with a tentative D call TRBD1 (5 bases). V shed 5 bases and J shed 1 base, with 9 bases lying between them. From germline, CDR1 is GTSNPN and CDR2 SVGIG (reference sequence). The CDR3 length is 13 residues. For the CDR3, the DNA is TGTGCCTGGGGAAGGGGAAGCAATCAGCCCCAGCATTTT. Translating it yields CAWGRGSNQPQHF. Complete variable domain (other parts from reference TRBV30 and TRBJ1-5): SQTIHQWPATLVQPVGSPLSLECTVEGTSNPNLYWYRQAAGRGLQLLFYSVGIGQISSEVPQNLSASRPQDRQFILSSKKLLLSDSGFYLCAWGRGSNQPQHFGDGTRLSIL.

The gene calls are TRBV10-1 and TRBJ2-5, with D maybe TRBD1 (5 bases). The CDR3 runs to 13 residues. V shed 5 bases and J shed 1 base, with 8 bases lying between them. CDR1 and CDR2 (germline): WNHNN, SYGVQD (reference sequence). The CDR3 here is CASSRQIQETQYF. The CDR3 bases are TGCGCCAGCAGTAGACAGATCCAAGAGACCCAGTACTTC.

The CDR3 DNA sequence: TGCGCCAGCAGTAGCGGCAGGTGGGGGGAGGCGACCTACGAGCAGTACTTC. It encodes CASSSGRWGEATYEQYF. This chain links TRBV5-1 with TRBJ2-7; tentatively, D is TRBD2 (6 bases). V was pared by 5 bases and J by 2 bases, with 23 bases between. The CDR3 length is 17 residues. CDR1 is SGHRS, CDR2 YFSETQ, per germline. Full variable domain (missing parts from reference TRBV5-1 and TRBJ2-7): KAGVTQTPRYLIKTRGQQVTLSCSPISGHRSVSWYQQTPGQGLQFLFEYFSETQRNKGNFPGRFSGRQFSNSRSEMNVSTLELGDSALYLCASSSGRWGEATYEQYFGPGTRLTVT.

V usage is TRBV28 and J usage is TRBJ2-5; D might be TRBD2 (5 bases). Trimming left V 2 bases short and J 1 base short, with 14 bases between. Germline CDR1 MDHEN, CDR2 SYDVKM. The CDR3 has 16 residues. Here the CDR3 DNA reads TGTGCCAGCAGTTTAAGTACAGCGGCCACCCAAGAGACCCAGTACTTC. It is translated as CASSLSTAATQETQYF.

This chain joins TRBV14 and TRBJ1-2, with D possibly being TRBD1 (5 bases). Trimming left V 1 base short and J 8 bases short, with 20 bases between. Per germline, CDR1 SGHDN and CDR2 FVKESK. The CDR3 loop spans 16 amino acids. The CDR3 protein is CASSQAKPGGTEGYTF. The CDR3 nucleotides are TGTGCCAGCAGCCAAGCAAAACCGGGGGGAACTGAGGGCTACACCTTC.

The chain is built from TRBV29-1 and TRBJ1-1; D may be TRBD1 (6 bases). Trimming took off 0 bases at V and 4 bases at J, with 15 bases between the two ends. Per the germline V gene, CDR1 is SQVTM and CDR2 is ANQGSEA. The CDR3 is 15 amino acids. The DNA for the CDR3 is TGCAGCGTTGAAGATCTAGGGGGAGCGACCACTGAAGCTTTCTTT. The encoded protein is CSVEDLGGATTEAFF.

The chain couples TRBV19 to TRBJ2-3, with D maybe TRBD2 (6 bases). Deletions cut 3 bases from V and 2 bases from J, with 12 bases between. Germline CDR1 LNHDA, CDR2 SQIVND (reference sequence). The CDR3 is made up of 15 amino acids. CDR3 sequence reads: CASSMTSGDTDTQYF. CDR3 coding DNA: TGTGCCAGTAGTATGACGTCGGGGGACACAGATACGCAGTATTTT.

The CDR3: CASSHGGLGTRLYEQYF. For the CDR3, the DNA is TGTGCCAGCAGCCACGGGGGTTTGGGGACAAGACTCTACGAGCAGTACTTC. This rearrangement joins TRBV14 to TRBJ2-7, with D perhaps being TRBD1 or TRBD2 (6 bases each). The CDR3 extends over 17 amino acids. Germline CDR1 SGHDN, CDR2 FVKESK. The germline V and J ends were trimmed by 3 bases and 3 bases, with 21 bases remaining between them.

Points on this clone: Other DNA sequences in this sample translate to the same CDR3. CDR3 loop: CASSRQANTEAFF. The CDR3 nucleotides read TGTGCCAGCTCACGACAGGCGAACACTGAAGCTTTCTTT. This chain connects TRBV18 to TRBJ1-1, with D possibly being TRBD1 (6 bases). CDR1 and CDR2 (germline): KGHSH, LQKENI. This CDR3 has 13 residues. V was trimmed by 4 bases and J by 1 base, leaving 7 bases between them.

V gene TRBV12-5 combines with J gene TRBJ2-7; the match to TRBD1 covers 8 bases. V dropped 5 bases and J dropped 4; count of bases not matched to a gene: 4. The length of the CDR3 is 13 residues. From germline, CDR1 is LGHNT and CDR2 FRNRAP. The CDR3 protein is CASGIYRGYEQYF. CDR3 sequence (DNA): TGTGCTAGTGGTATATACAGGGGGTACGAGCAGTACTTC.

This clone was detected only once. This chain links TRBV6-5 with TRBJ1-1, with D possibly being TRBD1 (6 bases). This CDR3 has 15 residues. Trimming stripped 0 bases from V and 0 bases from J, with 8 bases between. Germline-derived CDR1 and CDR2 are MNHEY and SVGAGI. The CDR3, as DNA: TGTGCCAGCAGTTACTCTGAGGGGGTGAACACTGAAGCTTTCTTT. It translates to CASSYSEGVNTEAFF.

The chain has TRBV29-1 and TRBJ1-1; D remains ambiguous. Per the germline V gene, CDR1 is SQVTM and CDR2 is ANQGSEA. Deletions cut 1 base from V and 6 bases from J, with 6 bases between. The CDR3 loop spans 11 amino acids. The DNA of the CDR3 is TGCAGCGTTGAAGTGGGAGCTGAAGCTTTCTTT. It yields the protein CSVEVGAEAFF. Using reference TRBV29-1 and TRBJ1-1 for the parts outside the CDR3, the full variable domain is SAVISQKPSRDICQRGTSLTIQCQVDSQVTMMFWYRQQPGQSLTLIATANQGSEATYESGFVIDKFPISRPNLTFSTLTVSNMSPEDSSIYLCSVEVGAEAFFGQGTRLTVV.

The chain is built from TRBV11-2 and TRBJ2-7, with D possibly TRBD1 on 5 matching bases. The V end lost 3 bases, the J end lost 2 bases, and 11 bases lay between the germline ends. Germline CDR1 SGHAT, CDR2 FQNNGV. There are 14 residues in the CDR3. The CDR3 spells CASSLTAQPYEQYF. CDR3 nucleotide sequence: TGTGCCAGCAGCTTGACAGCCCAACCCTACGAGCAGTACTTC.

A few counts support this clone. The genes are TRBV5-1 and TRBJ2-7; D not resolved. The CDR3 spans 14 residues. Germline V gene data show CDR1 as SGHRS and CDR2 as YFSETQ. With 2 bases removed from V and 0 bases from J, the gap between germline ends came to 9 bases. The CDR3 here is CASSLSFDSYEQYF. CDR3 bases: TGCGCCAGCAGCTTAAGCTTCGACTCCTACGAGCAGTACTTC.

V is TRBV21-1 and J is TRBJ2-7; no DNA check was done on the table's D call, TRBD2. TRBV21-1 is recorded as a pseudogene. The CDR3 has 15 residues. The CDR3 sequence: CASSATSGISYEQYF. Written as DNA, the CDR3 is TGTGCCAGCAGCGCGACTAGCGGGATATCCTACGAGCAGTACTTC.

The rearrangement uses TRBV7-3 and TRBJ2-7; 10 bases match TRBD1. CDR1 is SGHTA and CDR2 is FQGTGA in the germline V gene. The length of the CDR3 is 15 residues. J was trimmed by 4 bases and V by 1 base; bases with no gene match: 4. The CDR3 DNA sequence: TGTGCCAGCAGCTTAAAGGGGACAGGGGAGTACGAGCAGTACTTC. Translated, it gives CASSLKGTGEYEQYF.

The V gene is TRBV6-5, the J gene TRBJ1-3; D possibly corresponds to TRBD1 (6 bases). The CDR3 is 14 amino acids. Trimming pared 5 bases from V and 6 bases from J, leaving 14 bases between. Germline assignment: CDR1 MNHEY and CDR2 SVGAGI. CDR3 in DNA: TGTGCCAGCAGTACCTCACAGGGAAAAAACACCATATATTTT. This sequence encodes CASSTSQGKNTIYF.

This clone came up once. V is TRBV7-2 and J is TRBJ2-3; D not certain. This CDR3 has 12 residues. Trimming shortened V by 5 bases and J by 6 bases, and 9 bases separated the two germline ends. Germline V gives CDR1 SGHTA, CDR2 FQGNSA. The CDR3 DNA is TGTGCCAGCAGCCCAGCCTTGGATACGCAGTATTTT. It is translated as CASSPALDTQYF.